Listed below are T cell receptor beta chains from one sample, sequenced in a study of glioma-infiltrating T cells. TCRdb processed the multiplex PCR reads anew with MiXCR; each CDR3 protein has one entry. The sample has over 130,000 distinct CDR3 sequences; 39% are singletons. Sequencing used glioma tissue, nonneoplastic brain tissue, or PBMCs (not recorded which). The receptors were gathered from a human donor with low-grade glioma or glioblastoma, undergoing nonglioma brain surgery, or in good health (not recorded which). CDR3s include the opening cysteine and the closing phenylalanine or tryptophan. The order of the fields is V gene, J gene, clone size, CDR3 length, D gene, CDR3 protein, CDR3 DNA. D genes are given only for firm matches. Not all rows give a size; the values are once, few, many and, for expanded clones, a class.

v_gene: TRBV27
j_gene: TRBJ1-3
abundance: few
len: 16
d_gene: NA
CDR3aa: CASSRSIEVPGNTIYF
CDR3nt: TGTGCCAGCAGCCGATCAATCGAAGTTCCTGGAAACACCATATATTTT

v_gene: TRBV19
j_gene: TRBJ2-1
abundance: NA
len: 13
d_gene: TRBD2
CDR3aa: CASSISGRIEQFF
CDR3nt: TGTGCCAGTAGTATAAGCGGGAGGATTGAGCAGTTCTTC

v_gene: TRBV6-6
j_gene: TRBJ2-2
abundance: few
len: 14
d_gene: TRBD1
CDR3aa: CASRRTGGAGELFF
CDR3nt: TGTGCCAGCAGAAGGACAGGGGGGGCCGGGGAGCTGTTTTTT

v_gene: TRBV19
j_gene: TRBJ2-7
abundance: NA
len: 13
d_gene: NA
CDR3aa: CASSLGISYEQYF
CDR3nt: TGTGCCAGTAGTCTCGGGATCTCCTACGAGCAGTACTTC

v_gene: TRBV20-1
j_gene: TRBJ2-2
abundance: NA
len: 15
d_gene: TRBD2
CDR3aa: CSAREGTRLTGELFF
CDR3nt: TGCAGTGCTAGAGAGGGGACTAGACTAACCGGGGAGCTGTTTTTT

v_gene: TRBV2
j_gene: TRBJ1-5
abundance: NA
len: 14
d_gene: NA
CDR3aa: CASSSDTYNQPQHF
CDR3nt: TGTGCCAGCAGTTCCGACACATACAATCAGCCCCAGCATTTT

v_gene: TRBV20-1
j_gene: TRBJ1-3
abundance: few
len: 11
d_gene: NA
CDR3aa: CSDSPGNTIYF
CDR3nt: TGCAGTGACAGTCCCGGAAACACCATATATTTT

v_gene: TRBV29-1
j_gene: TRBJ1-1
abundance: few
len: 14
d_gene: TRBD1
CDR3aa: CGYRGPQSNTEAFF
CDR3nt: TGCGGTTACAGGGGACCCCAATCGAACACTGAAGCTTTCTTT

v_gene: TRBV7-9
j_gene: TRBJ2-5
abundance: NA
len: 12
d_gene: NA
CDR3aa: CASSGQWETQYF
CDR3nt: TGTGCCAGCAGCGGACAGTGGGAGACCCAGTACTTC

v_gene: TRBV6-2/TRBV6-3
j_gene: TRBJ2-7
abundance: NA
len: 11
d_gene: NA
CDR3aa: CASSQQTKQYF
CDR3nt: TGTGCCAGCAGTCAGCAGACGAAGCAGTACTTC

v_gene: TRBV6-1
j_gene: TRBJ2-1
abundance: few
len: 13
d_gene: TRBD1
CDR3aa: CASNSQGNNEQFF
CDR3nt: TGTGCCAGCAACTCACAGGGGAACAATGAGCAGTTCTTC

v_gene: TRBV24-1
j_gene: TRBJ2-5
abundance: NA
len: 15
d_gene: TRBD1
CDR3aa: CATSDFRQGNGAQYF
CDR3nt: TGTGCCACCAGTGATTTTAGACAGGGGAACGGGGCCCAGTACTTC

v_gene: TRBV27
j_gene: TRBJ2-3
abundance: NA
len: 13
d_gene: NA
CDR3aa: CASRERGTDTQCF
CDR3nt: TGTGCCAGCAGGGAGCGGGGGACAGATACGCAGTGTTTT

v_gene: TRBV4-1
j_gene: TRBJ2-1
abundance: NA
len: 15
d_gene: TRBD2
CDR3aa: CASSPSGGAYNEQFF
CDR3nt: TGCGCCAGCAGCCCTAGCGGGGGGGCCTACAATGAGCAGTTCTTC

v_gene: TRBV6-1
j_gene: TRBJ2-3
abundance: few
len: 15
d_gene: NA
CDR3aa: CASSRTKPITDTQYF
CDR3nt: TGTGCCAGCAGTCGGACTAAGCCAATCACAGATACGCAGTATTTT

v_gene: TRBV7-9
j_gene: TRBJ2-7
abundance: NA
len: 13
d_gene: NA
CDR3aa: CASSFDRPYEQYF
CDR3nt: TGTGCCAGCAGCTTTGACAGACCCTACGAGCAGTACTTC

v_gene: TRBV10-3
j_gene: TRBJ1-1
abundance: once
len: 14
d_gene: TRBD1
CDR3aa: CAISDQGARTEAFF
CDR3nt: TGTGCCATCAGTGATCAGGGGGCGCGAACTGAAGCTTTCTTT

v_gene: TRBV6-1
j_gene: TRBJ2-3
abundance: NA
len: 12
d_gene: NA
CDR3aa: CASTIFGNTQYF
CDR3nt: TGTGCCAGCACTATATTCGGGAATACGCAGTATTTT

v_gene: TRBV7-2
j_gene: TRBJ2-1
abundance: NA
len: 13
d_gene: NA
CDR3aa: CASSSGHYNEQFF
CDR3nt: TGTGCCAGCAGCTCTGGACACTACAATGAGCAGTTCTTC

v_gene: TRBV20-1
j_gene: TRBJ2-2
abundance: few
len: 14
d_gene: NA
CDR3aa: CSARDQPNTGELFF
CDR3nt: TGCAGTGCTAGAGACCAGCCGAACACCGGGGAGCTGTTTTTT